This T cell receptor beta chain was observed in a study of blood T cell repertoires in COVID-19. Overall study: Italy, Spain and the United States were the sources of the convalescent and acute COVID-19 samples. Sample material is recorded as cDNA or gDNA derived from T cells, B-cell-depleted T cells, or PBMCs.

Authors' methods: It was from reference gene primer amplification that nucleated cell counts were estimated. Sequenced by immunoSEQ multiplex PCR; TCRdb stores in-frame clones only, minus some. The V and J calls and clone size come from that table; D and trimming were worked out from the DNA. The sample carries roughly 200,000 clones, 70% to 80% recorded once. Germline V gives CDR1 SEHNR, CDR2 FQNEAQ (reference sequence). The CDR3 spans 17 residues. Trimming removed 8 bases from V and 3 bases from J; junction bases left unmatched: 14. V gene TRBV7-9 combines with J gene TRBJ2-1; 9 bases map to TRBD1. This clonotype originated in a woman aged 40 to 55 with COVID-19, enrolled during active disease. The sequenced sample was peripheral blood. The CDR3 protein is CASRQIRTGVYYNEQFF. The DNA of the CDR3 is TGTGCCAGCCGTCAAATAAGGACAGGGGTTTACTACAATGAGCAGTTCTTC.